This is a list of T cell receptor beta chains from one sample in a study of T cell repertoires in cytomegalovirus infection. For these receptors, no antigen is known. MiXCR, applied by TCRdb to the reads, yields one record per CDR3 protein. Of around 300,000 distinct CDR3 sequences in the sample, approximately 22% were seen once. The sequenced sample was cultured PBMCs, obtained from culture after CMV antigen stimulation. Source of these receptors: a human donor in good health (CMV status not recorded). Some clones in this sample may be carry-over from other donors' samples. Both conserved end residues are trimmed from each CDR3. The order of the fields is clone size, V gene, CDR3 protein. Size values are once, few and many counts, or a class for expanded clones, and some rows have none.

size: few; V: TRBV6-2/TRBV6-3; CDR3: ASSSPPDRGYYNEQF
size: many; V: TRBV7-9; CDR3: ASSLGSGTHMNTEAF
size: many; V: TRBV7-2; CDR3: ASSLDYNNEQF
size: many; V: TRBV18; CDR3: ASSPPLTGGSRKLF
size: .; V: TRBV20-1; CDR3: SANPLARETQY
size: few; V: TRBV20-1; CDR3: SAKPPTSSYNEQF
size: many; V: TRBV7-2; CDR3: ASSLNRAVSTDTQY
size: .; V: TRBV6-1; CDR3: ASTRRADSYNSPLH
size: many; V: TRBV19; CDR3: ATIRSFPGSYNEQF
size: few; V: TRBV7-2; CDR3: ASTSPNTNEKLF
size: few; V: TRBV11-2; CDR3: ASRKGAGVIADTQY
size: many; V: TRBV7-9; CDR3: ASSPTVTGRNEQF
size: many; V: TRBV7-6; CDR3: ASSSATGPQETQY
size: few; V: TRBV4-3; CDR3: ASSQGLGRGGRAERSYNEQF
size: .; V: TRBV5-1; CDR3: ASSFFGGGTEAF
size: many; V: TRBV7-8; CDR3: ASSFGTAALYSNQPQH
size: .; V: TRBV4-3; CDR3: ASSQAGEADEAF
size: many; V: TRBV7-2; CDR3: ASSLGQDYEQY
size: .; V: TRBV7-9; CDR3: ASGRGLALEQY
size: .; V: TRBV29-1; CDR3: SGRLAGGFGETQY
size: .; V: TRBV12-3/TRBV12-4; CDR3: ASRGLAMHNEQF
size: few; V: TRBV11-2; CDR3: ASSFPLVETQY
size: .; V: TRBV5-8; CDR3: ASSRGVGAKMNTEAF
size: few; V: TRBV12-3/TRBV12-4; CDR3: ASSSTGGGWADTQY
size: many; V: TRBV7-8; CDR3: ASSFFTGKNTPLH
size: many; V: TRBV7-2; CDR3: ASSLQGGAPGTQY
size: .; V: TRBV10-3; CDR3: AISEVGGPDGYT
size: .; V: TRBV6-2/TRBV6-3; CDR3: ASSRTRDRGELQY
size: many; V: TRBV20-1; CDR3: SARQALSPLH
size: few; V: TRBV19; CDR3: ASSLWTSGRTADIQY
size: few; V: TRBV28; CDR3: ASMGASGFGSGNTIY
size: .; V: TRBV28; CDR3: ASSSQGASEKLF
size: few; V: TRBV5-5; CDR3: ASSLAVSGRAGNEQY
size: .; V: TRBV19; CDR3: ASSPGTGGLRSNQPQH
size: many; V: TRBV7-6; CDR3: ASSLGLRTSGRAVQETQY
size: few; V: TRBV20-1; CDR3: SAPPNLYEQY
size: few; V: TRBV10-3; CDR3: AISVKGNSYEQY
size: many; V: TRBV7-2; CDR3: ASSLRRTTTNEQF
size: many; V: TRBV5-4; CDR3: ASSLVQGSTEAF
size: .; V: TRBV2; CDR3: TSSEQQETQY
size: few; V: TRBV12-3/TRBV12-4; CDR3: ASSLRGTGLLDPQH
size: few; V: TRBV11-3; CDR3: ASSFYAQNANYGYT
size: .; V: TRBV19; CDR3: ASSIRKRDPGNTEAF
size: many; V: TRBV7-8; CDR3: ASSYRGNTEAF
size: .; V: TRBV6-5; CDR3: ASRRTGGANSPLH